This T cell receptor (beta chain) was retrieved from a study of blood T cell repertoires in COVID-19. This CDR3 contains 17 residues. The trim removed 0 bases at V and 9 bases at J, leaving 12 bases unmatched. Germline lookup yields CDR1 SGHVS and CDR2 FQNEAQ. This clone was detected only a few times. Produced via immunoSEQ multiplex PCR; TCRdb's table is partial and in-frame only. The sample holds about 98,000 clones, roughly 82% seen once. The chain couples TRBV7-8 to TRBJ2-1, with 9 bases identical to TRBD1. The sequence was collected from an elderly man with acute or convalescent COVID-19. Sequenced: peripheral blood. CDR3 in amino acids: CASSLAGKGQGFGEQFF. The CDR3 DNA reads TGTGCCAGCAGCTTAGCGGGGAAGGGACAGGGCTTTGGTGAGCAGTTCTTC.